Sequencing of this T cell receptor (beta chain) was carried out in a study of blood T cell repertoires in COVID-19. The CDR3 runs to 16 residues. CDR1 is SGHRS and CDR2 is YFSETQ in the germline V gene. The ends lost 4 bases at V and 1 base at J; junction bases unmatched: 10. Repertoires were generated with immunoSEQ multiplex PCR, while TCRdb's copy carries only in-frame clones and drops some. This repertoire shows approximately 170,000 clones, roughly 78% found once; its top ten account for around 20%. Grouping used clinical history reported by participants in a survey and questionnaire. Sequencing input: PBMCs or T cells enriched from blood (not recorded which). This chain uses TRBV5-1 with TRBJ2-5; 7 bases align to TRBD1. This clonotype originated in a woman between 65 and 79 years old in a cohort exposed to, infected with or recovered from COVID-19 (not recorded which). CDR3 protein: CASSGDSRSLQETQYF. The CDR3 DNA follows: TGCGCCAGCAGCGGGGACAGTCGCTCCCTCCAAGAGACCCAGTACTTC.